This TCR beta chain appears in the sequencing data of a study of control samples from healthy donors and cancer patients. The CDR3 consists of 16 residues. The V end was cut by 4 bases, the J end by 4 bases, with 19 bases between. Germline V gene sequence: CDR1 SGHRS, CDR2 YFSETQ. Method: immunoSEQ multiplex PCR; TCRdb's copy keeps in-frame clones and lacks some. The sample has 100,000 to 110,000 clones; roughly 87% are singletons. Sequencing used blood. The TCR comes from a woman in her forties or fifties in good health. The V gene is TRBV5-1, the J gene TRBJ2-3; D perhaps matches TRBD2 (7 bases). CDR3 sequence (DNA): TGCGCCAGCAGCCAGGCCGGGGGGCGCCTAGCAGATACGCAGTATTTT. Its protein product is CASSQAGGRLADTQYF.